Sequencing of this T cell receptor (beta chain) was carried out in a study of T cell changes during pregnancy in multiple sclerosis. Using immunoSEQ multiplex PCR, the repertoire was profiled, and TCRdb retains in-frame clones only, with some absent. The sample carries roughly 70,000 clones, over 80% recorded once. Trimming cost V 6 bases and J 5 bases, with 17 bases left between them. The CDR3 has 14 amino acids. Germline lookup yields CDR1 MNHEY and CDR2 SVGAGI. The specimen was peripheral blood, collected before pregnancy. This sequence was found in a female donor with multiple sclerosis, enrolled in a pregnancy study. The chain joins TRBV6-5 to TRBJ2-7, with D possibly matching TRBD1 (6 bases). The CDR3 spells CASSYEQGRDEQYF. The CDR3 DNA is TGTGCCAGCAGCTACGAACAGGGACGAGACGAGCAGTACTTC.